This entry lists 24 T cell receptor beta chains sequenced from one sample in a study of vaccination and CD4 T cells after COVID-19. Treatment described: roughly 10-day PBMC culture with coronavirus spike peptide pools or control peptides (ViraFEST assay). Pre-COVID-19 pandemic sampling (2011-2018) yielded the unexposed donor's CD4+ T cells. At the Johns Hopkins FTIC core, DNA taken from cultured CD4+ T cells was sequenced by way of the Oncomine TCR Beta short-read assay. MiXCR, run by TCRdb on the PCR reads, gives a single entry per CDR3 protein. Altogether 6,000 to 7,000 distinct CDR3 sequences are present, 24% being singletons, with the ten largest covering about a third. Their antigens are not known. The sequencing input was CD4+ T cells from blood, cultured in vitro. The receptors stem from a human donor in good health.

This CDR3 is CASSDAGQSYEQYF. Written as DNA, the CDR3 is TGTGCCAGCAGCGACGCGGGACAGTCCTACGAGCAGTACTTC. The chain carries TRBV2 and TRBJ2-7, with D tentatively TRBD1 (7 bases). Germline lookup yields CDR1 SNHLY and CDR2 FYNNEI. V gave up 6 bases and J gave up 1 base, with 13 bases separating them. The CDR3 covers 14 residues.

V and J are TRBV10-3 and TRBJ2-5; TRBD2 aligns across 7 bases. The CDR3 loop spans 15 amino acids. Per germline, CDR1 ENHRY and CDR2 SYGVKD. Trimming cost V 0 bases and J 2 bases; bases outside gene matches: 3. The CDR3 sequence is CAISESTSLQETQYF. The CDR3 DNA reads TGTGCCATCAGTGAGTCGACTAGCCTTCAAGAGACCCAGTACTTC.

V gene TRBV5-6 combines with J gene TRBJ1-5; a weak D match, TRBD1 (5 bases). V shed 5 bases and J shed 0 bases, with 15 bases lying between them. The germline gives CDR1 SGHDT, CDR2 YYEEEE. CDR3 length equals 16 residues. CDR3 amino acids: CASRWGGPSSNQPQHF. In nucleotides, the CDR3 is TGTGCCAGCAGATGGGGGGGACCGAGTAGCAATCAGCCCCAGCATTTT. Combining the CDR3 with reference TRBV5-6 and TRBJ1-5 gives the whole variable domain DAGVTQSPTHLIKTRGQQVTLRCSPKSGHDTVSWYQQALGQGPQFIFQYYEEEERQRGNFPDRFSGHQFPNYSSELNVNALLLGDSALYLCASRWGGPSSNQPQHFGDGTRLSIL.

This clonotype was recorded a few times. This rearrangement joins TRBV6-5 to TRBJ1-2; 7 bases line up with TRBD1. The CDR3 sequence is 13 residues long. After removal of 0 bases from V and 8 bases from J, the junction contained 3 bases not matched to a gene. CDR1 and CDR2 from the germline V gene are MNHEY and SVGAGI. The CDR3 DNA sequence: TGTGCCAGCAGTTACTCCGAGACAGGGGGCTACACCTTC. The encoded protein is CASSYSETGGYTF.

The CDR3 loop reads CASSLDGGTSEAFF. The CDR3 nucleotides read TGTGCCAGCAGTTTAGATGGGGGGACTTCTGAAGCTTTCTTT. This chain joins TRBV12-3 or TRBV12-4 and TRBJ1-1; possibly TRBD1 for D (5 bases). This CDR3 comprises 14 residues. V was clipped by 1 base and J by 6 bases, with 12 bases between them.

This chain joins TRBV7-9 and TRBJ1-5, with 7 bases aligning to TRBD1. The germline gives CDR1 SEHNR, CDR2 FQNEAQ (reference sequence). The CDR3 is 15 residues long. Losses at the gene ends were 5 bases for V and 5 bases for J; bases not matched to a gene: 9. The DNA of the CDR3 is TGTGCCAGCAGCACGGGACAGCCAGGGGATCAGCCCCAGCATTTT. Protein sequence: CASSTGQPGDQPQHF. Full variable domain (missing parts from reference TRBV7-9 and TRBJ1-5): DTGVSQNPRHKITKRGQNVTFRCDPISEHNRLYWYRQTLGQGPEFLTYFQNEAQLEKSRLLSDRFSAERPKGSFSTLEIQRTEQGDSAMYLCASSTGQPGDQPQHFGDGTRLSIL.

V gene TRBV30 combines with J gene TRBJ1-5; D gene ambiguous. V lost 3 bases, J lost 7 bases, and 10 bases lay in between. Looked up from germline, CDR1 is GTSNPN and CDR2 is SVGIG (reference sequence). This CDR3 has 12 amino acids. The DNA of the CDR3 is TGTGCCTGGAGCGGAGTGAAGCAGCCCCAGCATTTT. It specifies CAWSGVKQPQHF.

The chain combines TRBV24-1 with TRBJ2-5; 8 nucleotides agree with TRBD1. The V segment lost 4 bases and the J segment 4 bases; nucleotides outside the gene matches: 7. The germline CDR1 and CDR2 sequences are KGHDR and SFDVKD. The CDR3 runs to 15 residues. The CDR3 loop reads CATSDGQGQSETQYF. CDR3 coding DNA: TGTGCCACCAGTGACGGACAGGGACAGTCAGAGACCCAGTACTTC.

The V call is TRBV20-1, the J call TRBJ2-4; D not resolved. This CDR3 comprises 14 residues. Per germline, CDR1 DFQATT and CDR2 SNEGSKA (reference sequence). The V end lost 3 bases, the J end lost 0 bases, and 9 bases lay between the germline ends. The CDR3 DNA reads TGCAGTGCTAGCCGCGCGTCAGCCAAAAACATTCAGTACTTC. Translation gives CSASRASAKNIQYF.

The rearrangement links TRBV2 to TRBJ1-1, with 7 bases fitting TRBD1. This CDR3 comprises 12 residues. Germline values: CDR1 SNHLY, CDR2 FYNNEI. V was pared by 8 bases and J by 4 bases, with 4 bases of the junction left unmatched. The DNA for the CDR3 is TGTGCCAGCCGCCGACAGGGCACTGAAGCTTTCTTT. Protein product: CASRRQGTEAFF.

This chain links TRBV6-1 with TRBJ1-6; 8 bases agree with TRBD1. The CDR3 covers 18 residues. Germline loops: CDR1 MNHNS, CDR2 SASEGT. J lost 0 bases, V lost 6 bases, and 10 bases had no gene match. This CDR3 reads CASSSGQATSSYNSPLHF. The CDR3 DNA sequence: TGTGCCAGCAGCTCGGGACAGGCAACTAGCTCCTATAATTCACCCCTCCACTTT.

This sequence joins TRBV19 and TRBJ1-1; D is unclear. From germline, CDR1 is LNHDA and CDR2 SQIVND (reference sequence). CDR3 length: 17 residues. V was clipped by 6 bases and J by 1 base, with 21 bases between them. The CDR3 here is CASRTLKTPSPNTEAFF. As DNA, the CDR3 is TGTGCCAGTAGGACCCTTAAGACGCCTTCCCCGAACACTGAAGCTTTCTTT. The full variable domain, completed using reference TRBV19 and TRBJ1-1, is DGGITQSPKYLFRKEGQNVTLSCEQNLNHDAMYWYRQDPGQGLRLIYYSQIVNDFQKGDIAEGYSVSREKKESFPLTVTSAQKNPTAFYLCASRTLKTPSPNTEAFFGQGTRLTVV.

The chain uses TRBV11-2 and TRBJ1-5; no definite D call. This CDR3 has 13 residues. V was shortened by 6 bases and J by 5 bases, with 11 bases between the two germline ends. The V gene's germline CDR1 is SGHAT and CDR2 FQNNGV. CDR3 residues: CASSYTGDQPQHF. The DNA of the CDR3 is TGTGCCAGCAGTTACACTGGAGATCAGCCCCAGCATTTT.

This chain links TRBV5-8 with TRBJ1-4, with 9 nucleotides matching TRBD1. Unmatched junction bases numbered 7, after V lost 4 bases and J lost 3 bases. Germline-derived CDR1 and CDR2 are SGHTS and YDEGEE. CDR3 length: 16 residues. The CDR3, as DNA: TGTGCCAGCAGCGACGGACAGGGGCGGCCTAATGAAAAACTGTTTTTT. This codes for CASSDGQGRPNEKLFF.

This clonotype occurred a few times. The chain carries TRBV6-1 and TRBJ1-5; weak D call: TRBD1 (6 bases). CDR1 MNHNS and CDR2 SASEGT come from the germline V gene. The CDR3 has 15 amino acids. Trimming stripped 1 base from V and 2 bases from J, with 9 bases between. CDR3 bases: TGTGCCAGCAGTGAAGAGGCAGGGGGCAATCAGCCCCAGCATTTT. It specifies CASSEEAGGNQPQHF.

The chain is built from TRBV29-1 and TRBJ2-3, with D maybe TRBD2 (6 bases). V dropped 2 bases and J dropped 4 bases, with 10 bases sitting between them. The CDR3 runs to 13 residues. Germline V CDR1 and CDR2: SQVTM, ANQGSEA. The CDR3 DNA follows: TGCAGCGTTGAAAGATCTAGCGCAGATACGCAGTATTTT. Its translation is CSVERSSADTQYF.

CDR3 sequence reads: CASGGQGAIYGYTF. In nucleotides, the CDR3 is TGTGCCAGCGGTGGACAGGGGGCTATCTATGGCTACACCTTC. The chain recombines TRBV2 with TRBJ1-2; TRBD1 matches at 11 bases. This CDR3 contains 14 residues. V trimming: 8 bases; J trimming: 4 bases; junction bases outside the gene matches: 6. Germline values: CDR1 SNHLY, CDR2 FYNNEI.

This clonotype was picked up a small number of times. This rearrangement joins TRBV2 to TRBJ2-6; weak D call: TRBD1 (5 bases). Trimming took off 3 bases at V and 4 bases at J, with 10 bases between the two ends. The CDR3 contains 15 residues. Germline V CDR1 and CDR2: SNHLY, FYNNEI. The CDR3 reads CASSDQGSGANVLTF. The DNA for the CDR3 is TGTGCCAGCAGTGACCAGGGATCCGGGGCCAACGTCCTGACTTTC.

This clonotype has just a few counts. J is TRBJ1-1 and V is TRBV18; D not certain. The germline V and J ends were trimmed by 4 bases and 7 bases, with 13 bases remaining between them. This CDR3 spans 13 amino acids. Germline V CDR1 and CDR2: KGHSH, LQKENI. The CDR3 coding sequence is TGTGCCAGCTCACTATCTGAGGGCTTTGAAGCTTTCTTT. Protein: CASSLSEGFEAFF.

As DNA, the CDR3 is TGTGCCAGCAGCTTCGGGGCAGAGAATTCACCCCTCCACTTT. Its protein product is CASSFGAENSPLHF. The chain joins TRBV7-9 to TRBJ1-6, with a tentative D call TRBD1 (5 bases). Germline V gene sequence: CDR1 SEHNR, CDR2 FQNEAQ (reference sequence). The CDR3 totals 14 residues. Trimming took off 3 bases at V and 7 bases at J, with 10 bases between the two ends.

This clonotype was seen more than once but under ten times. The gene calls are TRBV20-1 and TRBJ1-4; D not resolved. Germline V gives CDR1 DFQATT, CDR2 SNEGSKA (reference sequence). This CDR3 comprises 14 residues. V shed 4 bases and J shed 5 bases, with 14 bases lying between them. CDR3 sequence: CSAMVGPINEKLFF. CDR3 bases: TGCAGTGCTATGGTCGGACCTATAAATGAAAAACTGTTTTTT.

The chain combines TRBV20-1 with TRBJ1-1, with 11 positions matching TRBD1. Per the germline V gene, CDR1 is DFQATT and CDR2 is SNEGSKA (reference sequence). The CDR3 is made up of 13 amino acids. The trim removed 7 bases at V and 4 bases at J, leaving 5 bases unmatched. DNA for the CDR3: TGCAGTGTTGCCGGGACAGGGGGCACTGAAGCTTTCTTT. This gives the protein CSVAGTGGTEAFF.

This clonotype was detected a few times. This sequence joins TRBV7-2 and TRBJ2-1; 12 bases align to TRBD2. V shed 2 bases and J 8 bases; nucleotides not matched to a gene: 7. Germline V gene lookup returns CDR1 SGHTA and CDR2 FQGNSA. The CDR3 runs 16 residues. The CDR3 protein is CASSLQASGGEDEQFF. CDR3 in DNA: TGTGCCAGCAGCTTACAAGCTAGCGGGGGGGAGGATGAGCAGTTCTTC.

DNA of the CDR3: TGTGCCAGCAGTGAGGACAGCAATGAGCAGTTCTTC. This gives the protein CASSEDSNEQFF. V and J are TRBV2 and TRBJ2-1, with a tentative D call TRBD1 (6 bases). Trimming pared 3 bases from V and 6 bases from J, leaving 6 bases between. CDR3 size: 12 residues. Germline lookup yields CDR1 SNHLY and CDR2 FYNNEI.